Presented here are 23 T cell receptor beta chains from one specimen sequenced in a study of T cell responses to AZD1222 COVID-19 vaccine. Libraries were prepared by immunoSEQ multiplex PCR; TCRdb keeps only in-frame clonotypes and omits some of them. The sample carries tens of thousands of clones, about nine tenths recorded once. Source: peripheral blood, taken 28 days after the second AZD1222 dose. The receptors shown here come from an adult who received the AZD1222 COVID-19 vaccine.

This clone occurred once. V and J are TRBV14 and TRBJ1-2, with 8 nucleotides matching TRBD1. J lost 4 bases, V lost 4 bases, and 2 bases had no gene match. Looked up from germline, CDR1 is SGHDN and CDR2 is FVKESK. The CDR3 consists of 13 residues. CDR3 sequence (DNA): TGTGCCAGCAGCCTACAGGGGGGCTATGGCTACACCTTC. Its translation is CASSLQGGYGYTF.

V gene TRBV18 combines with J gene TRBJ1-5, with 12 positions matching TRBD1. Germline V CDR1 and CDR2: KGHSH, LQKENI. The V segment lost 4 bases and the J segment 4 bases; nucleotides outside the gene matches: 2. The CDR3 runs 15 residues. DNA of the CDR3: TGTGCCAGCTCACAGGGACAGGGGGCAAATCAGCCCCAGCATTTT. Its translation: CASSQGQGANQPQHF.

V usage is TRBV6-1 and J usage is TRBJ2-5; D gene uncertain. Per germline, CDR1 MNHNS and CDR2 SASEGT. This CDR3 has 12 residues. V was shortened by 3 bases and J by 4 bases, with 6 bases between the two germline ends. The CDR3 loop reads CASSESGETQYF. The DNA for the CDR3 is TGTGCCAGCAGTGAGTCAGGAGAGACCCAGTACTTC.

The chain uses TRBV7-2 and TRBJ1-1, with a possible D match to TRBD1 (6 bases). The germline V and J ends were trimmed by 10 bases and 5 bases, with 17 bases remaining between them. The CDR3 spans 13 residues. From germline, CDR1 is SGHTA and CDR2 FQGNSA. This chain's CDR3 is CATSLQGGTEAFF. The CDR3 DNA sequence: TGTGCCACTTCTTTACAGGGCGGGACTGAAGCTTTCTTT.

Within the sample, this clone is medium-sized (0.01 to 0.1%). The chain is built from TRBV25-1 and TRBJ2-7; D ambiguous. This CDR3 is 14 amino acids long. V lost 4 bases to trimming and J lost 0 bases, with 10 bases between them. From germline, CDR1 is MGHDK and CDR2 SYGVNS. The CDR3 spells CASSVQASSYEQYF. CDR3 in DNA: TGTGCCAGCAGTGTCCAGGCGAGCTCCTACGAGCAGTACTTC.

The V call is TRBV5-6, the J call TRBJ1-2; 12 bases are shared with TRBD1. This CDR3 contains 16 residues. J gave up 3 bases and V 2 bases, and 5 bases lay outside the gene matches. The germline V gene has CDR1 SGHDT and CDR2 YYEEEE. This CDR3 is CASSFPGQGADYGYTF. The CDR3 bases are TGTGCCAGCAGCTTTCCGGGACAGGGGGCGGACTATGGCTACACCTTC. The whole variable domain, remainder taken from reference TRBV5-6 and TRBJ1-2, is DAGVTQSPTHLIKTRGQQVTLRCSPKSGHDTVSWYQQALGQGPQFIFQYYEEEERQRGNFPDRFSGHQFPNYSSELNVNALLLGDSALYLCASSFPGQGADYGYTFGSGTRLTVV.

J is TRBJ1-2 and V is TRBV5-8, with no clear D. V lost 0 bases to trimming and J lost 4 bases, with 7 bases between them. Per the germline V gene, CDR1 is SGHTS and CDR2 is YDEGEE. The CDR3 is 13 amino acids. CDR3 in DNA: TGTGCCAGCAGCTTGGCCGGCCGCTATGGCTACACCTTC. Protein: CASSLAGRYGYTF.

The V call is TRBV28, the J call TRBJ2-1; 10 positions agree with TRBD2. The CDR3 consists of 15 residues. V was pared by 6 bases and J by 7 bases, with 9 bases of the junction left unmatched. In germline, CDR1 is MDHEN, CDR2 SYDVKM. CDR3 amino acids: CASSPGLAVPNEQFF. The CDR3 bases are TGTGCCAGCAGCCCCGGACTAGCGGTTCCTAATGAGCAGTTCTTC. Using reference TRBV28 and TRBJ2-1 for the parts outside the CDR3, the full variable domain is DVKVTQSSRYLVKRTGEKVFLECVQDMDHENMFWYRQDPGLGLRLIYFSYDVKMKEKGDIPEGYSVSREKKERFSLILESASTNQTSMYLCASSPGLAVPNEQFFGPGTRLTVL.

The table lists this clone with a count of one. The chain links TRBV3-1 (or the pseudogene TRBV3-2) to TRBJ1-2; TRBD1 matches 7 bases. This CDR3 region has 15 residues. The J segment lost 3 bases and the V segment lost 2 bases, leaving 6 bases of the junction unmatched. CDR1 is LGHDT, CDR2 YNNKEL, per germline (reference sequence). The CDR3 nucleotides are TGTGCCAGCAGCCAAACCAGGGGGGTCGACTATGGCTACACCTTC. Amino acids: CASSQTRGVDYGYTF.

The genes are TRBV29-1 and TRBJ1-4, with D perhaps matching TRBD1 (6 bases). The CDR3 totals 15 residues. Trimming stripped 2 bases from V and 6 bases from J, with 16 bases between. Germline V gene sequence: CDR1 SQVTM, CDR2 ANQGSEA. CDR3 residues: CSVESQQGAHEKLFF. In nucleotides, the CDR3 is TGCAGCGTTGAATCCCAACAGGGAGCTCATGAAAAACTGTTTTTT.

The V call is TRBV7-8, the J call TRBJ1-2, with a possible D match to TRBD1 (6 bases). CDR3 length: 14 amino acids. Germline CDR1 is SGHVS and CDR2 is FQNEAQ. V was clipped by 5 bases and J by 6 bases, with 16 bases between them. CDR3 residues: CASSASSTGDGYTF. The DNA of the CDR3 is TGTGCCAGCAGCGCATCATCGACAGGAGATGGCTACACCTTC.

CDR3 nucleotides: TGTGCCACCAGCAGAGAGACTAGCGGTAATCACGTCTCCTACGAGCAGTACTTC. Its protein is CATSRETSGNHVSYEQYF. The chain joins TRBV15 to TRBJ2-7, with 9 bases fitting TRBD2. Looked up from germline, CDR1 is LNHNV and CDR2 is YYDKDF (reference sequence). J was trimmed by 0 bases and V by 0 bases; bases with no gene match: 9. This CDR3 contains 18 residues.

V gene TRBV5-4 combines with J gene TRBJ1-4; no clear D. This CDR3 comprises 15 residues. V lost 0 bases and J lost 0, with 6 bases in between. Per germline, CDR1 SGHNT and CDR2 YYREEE (reference sequence). CDR3 protein: CASSLGGATNEKLFF. Written as DNA, the CDR3 is TGTGCCAGCAGCTTGGGAGGCGCAACTAATGAAAAACTGTTTTTT.

The gene calls are TRBV6-2 or TRBV6-3 and TRBJ2-6, with D possibly called TRBD1 or TRBD2 (5 bases each). Trimming shortened V by 5 bases and J by 0 bases, and 11 bases separated the two germline ends. The germline V gene encodes CDR1 MNHEY and CDR2 SVGEGT. This CDR3 is built from 16 residues. The CDR3 nucleotides read TGTGCCAGCAGTCAGGGACGGCTCTCTGGGGCCAACGTCCTGACTTTC. It specifies CASSQGRLSGANVLTF.

The DNA for the CDR3 is TGTGCCACCAGTGATGTAGGGGAAGGCTACACCTTC. It specifies CATSDVGEGYTF. This sequence joins TRBV24-1 and TRBJ1-2, with D tentatively TRBD1 (5 bases). CDR3 length equals 12 residues. CDR1 KGHDR and CDR2 SFDVKD come from the germline V gene. Between the trimmed V and J ends, which lost 3 bases and 8 bases, there was a span of 9 bases.

This clone was observed a single time. The chain recombines TRBV9 with TRBJ1-2; the D gene is possibly TRBD1 (6 bases). From germline, CDR1 is SGDLS and CDR2 YYNGEE. The length of the CDR3 is 13 residues. Trimming stripped 0 bases from V and 8 bases from J, with 11 bases between. In nucleotides, the CDR3 is TGTGCCAGCAGCGTAGCAGGGGTGGCCGGCTACACCTTC. This translates into CASSVAGVAGYTF.

The chain couples TRBV21-1 to TRBJ2-7. TRBV21-1 has pseudogene status. The CDR3 is made up of 12 amino acids. CDR3 residues: CASSFKGNEQYF. Here the CDR3 DNA reads TGTGCCAGCAGCTTCAAGGGTAACGAGCAGTACTTC.

The V call is TRBV28, the J call TRBJ1-2, with D perhaps matching TRBD1 (6 bases). V dropped 8 bases and J dropped 8 bases, with 24 bases sitting between them. This CDR3 region has 15 residues. Germline V gene data show CDR1 as MDHEN and CDR2 as SYDVKM. The CDR3 bases are TGTGCCAGCGGGACATACTCGTCCGCAGTTACAGGCTACACCTTC. Amino acids: CASGTYSSAVTGYTF.

V usage is TRBV5-4 and J usage is TRBJ2-5; 12 bases are shared with TRBD2. Losses at the gene ends were 4 bases for V and 4 bases for J; bases not matched to a gene: 8. The CDR3 spans 16 residues. The V gene's germline CDR1 is SGHNT and CDR2 YYREEE (reference sequence). CDR3 DNA sequence: TGTGCCAGCAGCATGCCGACTAGCGGGGGCCCAGAGACCCAGTACTTC. This sequence encodes CASSMPTSGGPETQYF.

V and J are TRBV6-5 and TRBJ2-3; D gene unclear. The CDR3 is 11 residues long. CDR1 is MNHEY, CDR2 SVGAGI, per germline. V lost 5 bases and J lost 6, with 6 bases in between. The CDR3 sequence: CASSRADTQYF. The CDR3 DNA is TGTGCCAGCAGTCGTGCGGATACGCAGTATTTT.

The CDR3, as DNA: TGCGCCAGCAGCTATGGGACAGGGAACCTGAACACTGAAGCTTTCTTT. Residues: CASSYGTGNLNTEAFF. The chain links TRBV5-1 to TRBJ1-1; 9 bases fit TRBD1. This CDR3 is built from 16 residues. Germline V gives CDR1 SGHRS, CDR2 YFSETQ. Losses at the gene ends were 3 bases for V and 0 bases for J; bases not matched to a gene: 6.

The rearrangement joins TRBV3-1 (or the pseudogene TRBV3-2) to TRBJ2-2; 10 bases agree with TRBD2. Germline-derived CDR1 and CDR2 are LGHDT and YNNKEL (reference sequence). The CDR3 is 16 residues long. Trimming took 3 bases from V and 4 from J; bases not matched to a gene: 5. CDR3 DNA: TGTGCCAGCAGCCAGAGGACTAGCGGTTTCACCGGGGAGCTGTTTTTT. Residues: CASSQRTSGFTGELFF.

The rearrangement joins TRBV7-3 to TRBJ2-3, with 7 bases that match TRBD1. CDR3 length: 15 residues. Unmatched junction bases numbered 4, after V lost 2 bases and J lost 2 bases. In germline, CDR1 is SGHTA, CDR2 FQGTGA. The CDR3 DNA reads TGTGCCAGCAGCTTAGACAGGGTGGCCACAGATACGCAGTATTTT. This translates into CASSLDRVATDTQYF. Full variable domain (rest looked up from reference TRBV7-3 and TRBJ2-3): GAGVSQTPSNKVTEKGKYVELRCDPISGHTALYWYRQSLGQGPEFLIYFQGTGAADDSGLPNDRFFAVRPEGSVSTLKIQRTERGDSAVYLCASSLDRVATDTQYFGPGTRLTVL.